The subject of this entry is one T cell receptor (beta chain). This entry is derived from a study of radiation and T cells in renal cell carcinoma. Method: immunoSEQ multiplex PCR; TCRdb's copy keeps in-frame clones and lacks some. The data contain 100,000 to 150,000 clones, around 83% of them seen just once; the ten biggest clones take up approximately 3%. The CDR3 consists of 14 residues. Germline V gives CDR1 LNHDA, CDR2 SQIVND (reference sequence). V lost 4 bases to trimming and J lost 7 bases; unmatched junction nucleotides: 7. Time point meaning: baseline pretreatment blood. The treatment here: 15 Gy SBRT to primary tumor, nephrectomy 4 weeks later. Blood was sampled at baseline, 2 weeks and 4 weeks after SBRT.

The sequences come from blood, collected from a patient whose treatment included radiotherapy and nephrectomy. The V gene is TRBV19, the J gene TRBJ1-2, with 9 nucleotides matching TRBD1. The origin of this receptor is a woman aged 55 to 70 with renal cell carcinoma. CDR3 sequence (DNA): TGTGCCAGTAGTAGCGGACAGGGGATAGGTGGCTACACCTTC. Protein product: CASSSGQGIGGYTF.